This T cell receptor beta chain was sequenced during a study of T cells in Graves' hyperthyroidism and ophthalmopathy. TCR beta CDR3 regions were amplified from RNA transcripts. First-round RT-PCR with HTBI primers amplified the TCR CDR3 region. TCRdb passed the multiplex PCR reads through MiXCR, listing each CDR3 protein once. In the table there are more than 150,000 distinct CDR3 sequences, 15% to 20% of which are singletons. This clonotype was recorded many times. Germline V lookup: CDR1 LNHNV, CDR2 YYDKDF (reference sequence). The CDR3 has 15 amino acids. V shed 0 bases and J shed 6 bases, with 12 bases lying between them.

This sequence joins TRBV15 and TRBJ1-5, with D possibly matching TRBD1 (5 bases). The origin of this receptor is a woman aged 50 to 60 with Graves' hyperthyroidism. The sample was blood. CDR3 nucleotides: TGTGCCACCAGCAGAGATCAGGGTAGTGGTCAGCCCCAGCATTTT. Its translation is CATSRDQGSGQPQHF.